The 7 T cell receptor beta chains below come from one sample, sequenced in a study of T-cell reconstitution after alpha-beta-depleted transplantation in children. The library targeted TCRbeta and was prepared with unique molecular identifiers. TCRdb reanalysed the PCR reads using MiXCR and keeps one entry per CDR3 protein. The table records 440,000 or so distinct CDR3 sequences, 43% of them present only once. The sample here was PBMCs, taken before TCRalphabeta/CD19-depleted stem cell transplant. The receptors were gathered from a girl aged 2 to 10 with aplastic anemia, due to receive a stem cell transplant.

The rearrangement uses TRBV7-9 and TRBJ2-5; 9 nucleotides line up with TRBD1. J gave up 5 bases and V 1 base, and 8 bases lay outside the gene matches. The CDR3 length is 16 residues. Germline CDR1 and CDR2: SEHNR and FQNEAQ (reference sequence). CDR3 nucleotides: TGTGCCAGCAGCTTAGTCCCGGGACAGGGAGCGGAGACCCAGTACTTC. Its translation is CASSLVPGQGAETQYF.

This sequence joins TRBV7-2 and TRBJ2-1; TRBD2 matches at 9 bases. J was trimmed by 15 bases and V by 1 base; bases with no gene match: 7. The CDR3 has 13 amino acids. CDR1 and CDR2 from the germline V gene are SGHTA and FQGNSA. The CDR3 sequence: CASSLEGGRDLFF. As DNA, the CDR3 is TGTGCCAGCAGCTTAGAGGGCGGGAGGGACTTGTTCTTC. Full variable domain (missing parts from reference TRBV7-2 and TRBJ2-1): GAGVSQSPSNKVTEKGKDVELRCDPISGHTALYWYRQSLGQGLEFLIYFQGNSAPDKSGLPSDRFSAERTGGSVSTLTIQRTQQEDSAVYLCASSLEGGRDLFFGPGTRLTVL.

The rearrangement uses TRBV5-8 and TRBJ2-5, with D uncertain. The CDR3 has 14 amino acids. Germline values: CDR1 SGHTS, CDR2 YDEGEE. The V end lost 0 bases, the J end lost 3 bases, and 9 bases lay between the germline ends. The chain's CDR3 is CASSLGQLEETQYF. The CDR3 coding sequence is TGTGCCAGCAGCTTGGGACAATTGGAAGAGACCCAGTACTTC.

This chain uses TRBV5-1 with TRBJ1-5; TRBD1 aligns across 7 bases. The ends lost 0 bases at V and 9 bases at J; junction bases unmatched: 9. The CDR3 extends over 15 amino acids. Germline V gives CDR1 SGHRS, CDR2 YFSETQ. The CDR3 coding sequence is TGCGCCAGCAGCTTGGCCGGACAGGCCCAGGGGCCCCAGCATTTT. As protein: CASSLAGQAQGPQHF.

V is TRBV20-1 and J is TRBJ2-3; TRBD2 might be the D (7 bases). There are 15 residues in the CDR3. Germline values: CDR1 DFQATT, CDR2 SNEGSKA (reference sequence). Trimming cost V 0 bases and J 4 bases, with 14 bases left between them. DNA of the CDR3: TGCAGTGCTAGAGATTCGGGGGGCCGGCCAGATACGCAGTATTTT. Translation: CSARDSGGRPDTQYF.

The chain combines TRBV20-1 with TRBJ2-1; no clear D gene. The CDR3 spans 10 residues. Trimming left V 7 bases short and J 4 bases short, with 5 bases between. Per the germline V gene, CDR1 is DFQATT and CDR2 is SNEGSKA (reference sequence). The CDR3 region has the DNA TGCAGTGGCAATTACAATGAGCAGTTCTTC. Amino acids: CSGNYNEQFF.

In its sample, this clonotype was seen many times. This chain connects TRBV5-5 to TRBJ2-6, with D unresolved. Germline V CDR1 and CDR2: SGHKS, YYEKEE (reference sequence). The V gene lost 7 bases and the J gene lost 4 bases, with 15 bases spanning the gap. The CDR3 length is 15 residues. The CDR3 bases are TGTGCCAGCTTGGCCGAAAGCTCCGGGGCCAACGTCCTGACTTTC. As protein: CASLAESSGANVLTF.